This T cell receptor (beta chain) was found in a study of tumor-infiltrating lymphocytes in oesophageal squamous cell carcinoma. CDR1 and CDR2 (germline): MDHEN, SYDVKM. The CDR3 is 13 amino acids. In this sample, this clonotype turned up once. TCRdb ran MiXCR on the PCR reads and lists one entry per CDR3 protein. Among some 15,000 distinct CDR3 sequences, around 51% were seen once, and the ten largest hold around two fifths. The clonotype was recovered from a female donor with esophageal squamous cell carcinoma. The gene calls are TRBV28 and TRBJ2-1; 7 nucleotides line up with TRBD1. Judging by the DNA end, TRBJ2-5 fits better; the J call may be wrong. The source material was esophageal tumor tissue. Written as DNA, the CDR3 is TGTGCCAGCAGCCGGGACAGTACCGAGACCCAGTACTTC. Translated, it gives CASSRDSTETQYF.